Reported below is one T cell receptor (beta chain). The sample is drawn from a study of blood T cell repertoires in COVID-19. About the study: Researchers got acute and convalescent COVID-19 samples from the United States, Italy and Spain.

The assay was immunoSEQ multiplex PCR, and TCRdb's table has in-frame clones only and misses some. The repertoire has over 95,000 clones, around 89% of them found once; the top ten carry 15% to 20%. The V gene's germline CDR1 is MGHRA and CDR2 YSYEKL. The CDR3 consists of 15 residues. V lost 1 base to trimming and J lost 0 bases, with 9 bases between them. Specimen: peripheral blood. The chain has TRBV4-1 and TRBJ1-2, with a possible D match to TRBD1 (6 bases). The source of this sequence is a human donor with acute or convalescent COVID-19. The donor label of this sample is uncertain. Here the CDR3 DNA reads TGCGCCAGCAGCCAAGGACAGGACACTAACTATGGCTACACCTTC. Amino acid sequence: CASSQGQDTNYGYTF.